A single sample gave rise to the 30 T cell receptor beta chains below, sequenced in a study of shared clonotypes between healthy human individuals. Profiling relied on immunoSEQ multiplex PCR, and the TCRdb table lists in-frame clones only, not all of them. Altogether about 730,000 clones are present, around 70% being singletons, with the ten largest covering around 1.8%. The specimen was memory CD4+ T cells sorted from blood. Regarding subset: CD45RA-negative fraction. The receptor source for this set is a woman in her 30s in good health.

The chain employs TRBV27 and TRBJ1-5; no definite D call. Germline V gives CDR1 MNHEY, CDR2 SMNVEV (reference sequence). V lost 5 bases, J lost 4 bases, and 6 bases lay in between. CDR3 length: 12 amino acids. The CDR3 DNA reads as TGTGCCAGCAGTCCCCCGAATCAGCCCCAGCATTTT. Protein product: CASSPPNQPQHF.

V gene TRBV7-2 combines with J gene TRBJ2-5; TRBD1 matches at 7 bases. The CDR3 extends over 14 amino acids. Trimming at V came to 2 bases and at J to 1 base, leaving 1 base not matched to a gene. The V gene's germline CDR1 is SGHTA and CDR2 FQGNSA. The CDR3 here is CASSLRTGQETQYF. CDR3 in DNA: TGTGCCAGCAGCTTACGGACAGGCCAAGAGACCCAGTACTTC. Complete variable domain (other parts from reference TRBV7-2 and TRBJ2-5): GAGVSQSPSNKVTEKGKDVELRCDPISGHTALYWYRQSLGQGLEFLIYFQGNSAPDKSGLPSDRFSAERTGGSVSTLTIQRTQQEDSAVYLCASSLRTGQETQYFGPGTRLLVL.

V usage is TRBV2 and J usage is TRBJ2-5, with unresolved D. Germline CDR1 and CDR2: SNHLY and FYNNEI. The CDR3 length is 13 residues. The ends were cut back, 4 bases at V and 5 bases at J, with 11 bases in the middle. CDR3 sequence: CASSADLAETQYF. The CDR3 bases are TGTGCCAGCAGTGCGGACCTGGCGGAGACCCAGTACTTC.

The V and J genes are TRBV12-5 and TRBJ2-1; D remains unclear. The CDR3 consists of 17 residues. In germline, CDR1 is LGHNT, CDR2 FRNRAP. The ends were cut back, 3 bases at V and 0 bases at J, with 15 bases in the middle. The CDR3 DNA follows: TGTGCTAGTGGTTTCCTACCCTCTCTTAGCTCCTACAATGAGCAGTTCTTC. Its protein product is CASGFLPSLSSYNEQFF. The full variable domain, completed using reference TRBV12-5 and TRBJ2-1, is DARVTQTPRHKVTEMGQEVTMRCQPILGHNTVFWYRQTMMQGLELLAYFRNRAPLDDSGMPKDRFSAEMPDATLATLKIQPSEPRDSAVYFCASGFLPSLSSYNEQFFGPGTRLTVL.

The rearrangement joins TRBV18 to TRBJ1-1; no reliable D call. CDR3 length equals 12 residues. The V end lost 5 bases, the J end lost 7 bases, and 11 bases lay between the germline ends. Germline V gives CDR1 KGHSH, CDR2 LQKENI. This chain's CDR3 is CASSATQFEAFF. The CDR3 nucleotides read TGTGCCAGCTCAGCGACACAGTTTGAAGCTTTCTTT.

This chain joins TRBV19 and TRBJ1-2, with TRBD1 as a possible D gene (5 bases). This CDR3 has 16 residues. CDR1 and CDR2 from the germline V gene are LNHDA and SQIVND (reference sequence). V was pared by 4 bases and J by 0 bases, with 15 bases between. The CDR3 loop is CASSRDSQTPNYGYTF. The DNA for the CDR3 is TGTGCCAGTAGTAGGGACTCCCAAACCCCTAACTATGGCTACACCTTC.

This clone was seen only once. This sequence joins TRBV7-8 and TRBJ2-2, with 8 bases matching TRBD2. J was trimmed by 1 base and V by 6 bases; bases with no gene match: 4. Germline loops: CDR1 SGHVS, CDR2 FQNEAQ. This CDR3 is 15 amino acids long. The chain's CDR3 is CASRRTSGNTGELFF. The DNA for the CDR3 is TGTGCCAGCAGACGTACTAGCGGGAACACCGGGGAGCTGTTTTTT.

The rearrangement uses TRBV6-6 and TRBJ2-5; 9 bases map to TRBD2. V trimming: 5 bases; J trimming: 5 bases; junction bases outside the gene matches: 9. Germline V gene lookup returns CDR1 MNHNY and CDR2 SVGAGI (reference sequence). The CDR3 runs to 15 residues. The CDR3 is CASSPGLAGRETQYF. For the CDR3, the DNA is TGTGCCAGCAGTCCGGGGCTAGCGGGACGGGAGACCCAGTACTTC.

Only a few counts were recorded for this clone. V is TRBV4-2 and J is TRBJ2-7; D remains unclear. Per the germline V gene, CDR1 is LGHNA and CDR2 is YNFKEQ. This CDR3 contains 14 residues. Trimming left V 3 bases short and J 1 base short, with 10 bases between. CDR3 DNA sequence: TGTGCCAGCAGCCAGGTTGACGAGTCCTACGAGCAGTACTTC. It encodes CASSQVDESYEQYF.

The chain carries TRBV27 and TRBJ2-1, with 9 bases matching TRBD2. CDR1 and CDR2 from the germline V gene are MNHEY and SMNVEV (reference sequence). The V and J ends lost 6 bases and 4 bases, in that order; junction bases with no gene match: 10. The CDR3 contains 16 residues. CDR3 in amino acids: CASSRGTSGPYNEQFF. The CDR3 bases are TGTGCCAGCAGCCGGGGCACTAGCGGGCCTTACAATGAGCAGTTCTTC.

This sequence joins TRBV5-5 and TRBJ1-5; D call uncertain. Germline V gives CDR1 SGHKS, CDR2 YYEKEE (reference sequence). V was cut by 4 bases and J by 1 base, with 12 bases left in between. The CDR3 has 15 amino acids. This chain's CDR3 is CASSPIPGSNQPQHF. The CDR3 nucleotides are TGTGCCAGCAGCCCTATCCCCGGGAGCAATCAGCCCCAGCATTTT. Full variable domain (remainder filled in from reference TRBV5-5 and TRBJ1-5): DAGVTQSPTHLIKTRGQQVTLRCSPISGHKSVSWYQQVLGQGPQFIFQYYEKEERGRGNFPDRFSARQFPNYSSELNVNALLLGDSALYLCASSPIPGSNQPQHFGDGTRLSIL.

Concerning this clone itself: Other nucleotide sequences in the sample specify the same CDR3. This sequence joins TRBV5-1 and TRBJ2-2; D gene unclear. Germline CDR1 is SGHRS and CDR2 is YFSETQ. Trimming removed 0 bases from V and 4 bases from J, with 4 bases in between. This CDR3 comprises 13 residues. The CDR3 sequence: CASSLVGTGELFF. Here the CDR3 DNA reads TGCGCCAGCAGCTTGGTAGGCACCGGGGAGCTGTTTTTT.

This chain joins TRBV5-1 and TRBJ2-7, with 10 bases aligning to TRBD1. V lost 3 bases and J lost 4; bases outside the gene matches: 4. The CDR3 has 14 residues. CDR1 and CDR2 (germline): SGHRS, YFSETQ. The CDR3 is CASSSGTGAYEQYF. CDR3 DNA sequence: TGCGCCAGCAGCTCCGGGACAGGGGCGTACGAGCAGTACTTC.

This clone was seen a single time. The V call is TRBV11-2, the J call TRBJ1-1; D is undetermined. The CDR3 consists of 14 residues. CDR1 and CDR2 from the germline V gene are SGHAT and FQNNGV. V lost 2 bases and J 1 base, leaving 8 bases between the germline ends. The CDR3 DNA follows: TGTGCCAGCAGCTTATTAGCGGGGAACACTGAAGCTTTCTTT. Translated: CASSLLAGNTEAFF. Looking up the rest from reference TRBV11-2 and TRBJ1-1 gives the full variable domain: EAGVAQSPRYKIIEKRQSVAFWCNPISGHATLYWYQQILGQGPKLLIQFQNNGVVDDSQLPKDRFSAERLKGVDSTLKIQPAKLEDSAVYLCASSLLAGNTEAFFGQGTRLTVV.

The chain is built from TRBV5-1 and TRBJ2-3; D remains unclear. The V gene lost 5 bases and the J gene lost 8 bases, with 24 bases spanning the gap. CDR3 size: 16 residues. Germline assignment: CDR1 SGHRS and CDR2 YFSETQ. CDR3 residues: CASSLGLLGRASTQYF. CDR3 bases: TGCGCCAGCAGTCTGGGCTTACTCGGCCGGGCAAGTACGCAGTATTTT.

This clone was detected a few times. CDR3 nucleotide sequence: TGTGCCAGCAGCCTCCAAACAGGGGACGGCACAGATACGCAGTATTTT. This sequence encodes CASSLQTGDGTDTQYF. This sequence joins TRBV25-1 and TRBJ2-3, with 7 bases aligning to TRBD1. The germline V gene encodes CDR1 MGHDK and CDR2 SYGVNS. This CDR3 contains 16 residues. The ends lost 6 bases at V and 1 base at J; junction bases unmatched: 10.

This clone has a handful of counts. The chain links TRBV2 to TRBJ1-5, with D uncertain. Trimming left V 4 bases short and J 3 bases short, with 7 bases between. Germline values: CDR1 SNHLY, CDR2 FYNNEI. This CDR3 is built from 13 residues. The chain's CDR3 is CASSGRVNQPQHF. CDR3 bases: TGTGCCAGCAGTGGACGAGTCAATCAGCCCCAGCATTTT.

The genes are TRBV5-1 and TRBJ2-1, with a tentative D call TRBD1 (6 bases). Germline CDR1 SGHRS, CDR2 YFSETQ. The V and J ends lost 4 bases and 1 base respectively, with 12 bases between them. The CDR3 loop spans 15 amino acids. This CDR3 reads CASSADSQSYNEQFF. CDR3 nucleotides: TGCGCCAGCAGCGCGGACAGTCAATCCTACAATGAGCAGTTCTTC.

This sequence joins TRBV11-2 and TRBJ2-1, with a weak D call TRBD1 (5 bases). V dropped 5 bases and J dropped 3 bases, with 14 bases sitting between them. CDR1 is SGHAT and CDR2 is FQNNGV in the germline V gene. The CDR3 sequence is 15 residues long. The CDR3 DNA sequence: TGTGCCAGCAGCCGGTCAGGGATCGGCTACAATGAGCAGTTCTTC. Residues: CASSRSGIGYNEQFF.

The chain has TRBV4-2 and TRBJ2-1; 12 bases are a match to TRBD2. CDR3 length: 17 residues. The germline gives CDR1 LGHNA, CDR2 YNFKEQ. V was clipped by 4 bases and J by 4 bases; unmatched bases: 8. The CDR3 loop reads CASSPERGTSGYNEQFF. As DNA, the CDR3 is TGTGCCAGCAGCCCTGAGAGAGGGACTAGCGGGTACAATGAGCAGTTCTTC.

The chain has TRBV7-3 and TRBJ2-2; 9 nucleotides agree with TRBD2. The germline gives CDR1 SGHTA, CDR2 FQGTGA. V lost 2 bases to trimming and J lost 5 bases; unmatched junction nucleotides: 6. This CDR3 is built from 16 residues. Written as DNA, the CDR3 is TGTGCCAGCAGCTTATTGGTTGCGGGAGGGACCGGGGAGCTGTTTTTT. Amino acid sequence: CASSLLVAGGTGELFF.

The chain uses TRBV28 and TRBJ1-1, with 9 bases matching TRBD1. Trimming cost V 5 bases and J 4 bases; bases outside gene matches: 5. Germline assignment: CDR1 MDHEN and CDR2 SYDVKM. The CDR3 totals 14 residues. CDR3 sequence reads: CASSPGTGITEAFF. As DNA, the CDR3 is TGTGCCAGCAGTCCCGGGACAGGGATCACTGAAGCTTTCTTT.

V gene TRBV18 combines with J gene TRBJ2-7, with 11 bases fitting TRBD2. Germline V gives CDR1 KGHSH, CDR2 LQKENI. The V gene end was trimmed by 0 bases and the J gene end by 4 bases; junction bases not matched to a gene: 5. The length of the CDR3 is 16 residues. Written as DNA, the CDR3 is TGTGCCAGCTCACCACCGGGAGTAGCGGGAGGGTACGAGCAGTACTTC. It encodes CASSPPGVAGGYEQYF.

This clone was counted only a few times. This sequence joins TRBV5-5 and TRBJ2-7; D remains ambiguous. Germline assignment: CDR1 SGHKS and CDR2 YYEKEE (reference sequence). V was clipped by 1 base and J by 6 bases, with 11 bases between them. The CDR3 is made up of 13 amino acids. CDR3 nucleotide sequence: TGTGCCAGCAGCTTGTGGGCGGCCCCCGAGCAGTACTTC. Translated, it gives CASSLWAAPEQYF.

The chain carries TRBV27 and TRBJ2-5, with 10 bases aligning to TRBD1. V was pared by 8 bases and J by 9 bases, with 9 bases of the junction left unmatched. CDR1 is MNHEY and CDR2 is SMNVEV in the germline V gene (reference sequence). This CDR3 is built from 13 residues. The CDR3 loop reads CASRRQGATAQYF. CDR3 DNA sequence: TGTGCCAGCCGCCGACAGGGGGCGACGGCCCAGTACTTC.

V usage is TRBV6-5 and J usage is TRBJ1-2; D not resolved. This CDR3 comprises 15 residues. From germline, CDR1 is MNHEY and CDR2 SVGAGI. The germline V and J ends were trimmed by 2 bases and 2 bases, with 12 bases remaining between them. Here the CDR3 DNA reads TGTGCCAGCAGTTACCGTGCGAGGGTCAACTATGGCTACACCTTC. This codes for CASSYRARVNYGYTF.

In DNA, the CDR3 is TGTGCCAGCTCACCCTCGACAGGGTCCGGGGAGCTGTTTTTT. Translation: CASSPSTGSGELFF. This chain links TRBV18 with TRBJ2-2; 7 bases are shared with TRBD1. The CDR3 totals 14 residues. V lost 3 bases to trimming and J lost 6 bases; unmatched junction nucleotides: 4. CDR1 KGHSH and CDR2 LQKENI come from the germline V gene.

The CDR3 loop is CASKLTGAGQYTGELFF. Written as DNA, the CDR3 is TGTGCCAGCAAACTAACAGGGGCCGGACAATACACCGGGGAGCTGTTTTTT. The chain couples TRBV2 to TRBJ2-2; 7 positions match TRBD1. V gave up 7 bases and J gave up 3 bases; unmatched junction bases: 14. Per germline, CDR1 SNHLY and CDR2 FYNNEI. The CDR3 totals 17 residues.

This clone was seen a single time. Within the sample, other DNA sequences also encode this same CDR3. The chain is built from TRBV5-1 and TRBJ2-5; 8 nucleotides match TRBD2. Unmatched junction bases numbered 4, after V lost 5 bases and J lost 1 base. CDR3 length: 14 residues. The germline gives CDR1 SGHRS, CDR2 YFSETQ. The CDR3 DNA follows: TGCGCCAGCAGTTTTAGCGGGGCCCAAGAGACCCAGTACTTC. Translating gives CASSFSGAQETQYF.

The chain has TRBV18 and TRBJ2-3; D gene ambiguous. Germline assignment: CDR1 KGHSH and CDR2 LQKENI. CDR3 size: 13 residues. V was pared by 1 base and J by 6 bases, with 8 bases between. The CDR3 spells CASSPQSQDTQYF. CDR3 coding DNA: TGTGCCAGCTCACCACAATCCCAGGATACGCAGTATTTT.